This T cell receptor beta chain originates from a study of shared clonotypes between healthy human individuals. Original processing methods: ImmunoSEQ output held junction-only sequences without quality scores, so filtering differed. Using immunoSEQ multiplex PCR, the repertoire was profiled, and TCRdb retains in-frame clones only, with some absent. From that table come the V and J calls and clone size; the DNA was used to work out D and trimming. The sample includes roughly 500,000 clones, roughly 77% of them seen just once. The CDR3 consists of 17 residues. Germline CDR1 and CDR2: MNHNS and SASEGT. Losses at the gene ends were 1 base for V and 1 base for J; bases not matched to a gene: 6. Nashville, Tennessee was home to all donors, who were Caucasian adults.

The origin of this receptor is a woman aged 40-49 years in good health. Some clones in this sample may be carry-over from other donors' samples. Sequenced: PBMCs. The V gene is TRBV6-1, the J gene TRBJ1-5; TRBD1 agrees at 8 bases. CDR3 region: CASSEVKGQGSNQPQHF. CDR3 sequence (DNA): TGTGCCAGCAGTGAAGTAAAAGGACAGGGAAGCAATCAGCCCCAGCATTTT.